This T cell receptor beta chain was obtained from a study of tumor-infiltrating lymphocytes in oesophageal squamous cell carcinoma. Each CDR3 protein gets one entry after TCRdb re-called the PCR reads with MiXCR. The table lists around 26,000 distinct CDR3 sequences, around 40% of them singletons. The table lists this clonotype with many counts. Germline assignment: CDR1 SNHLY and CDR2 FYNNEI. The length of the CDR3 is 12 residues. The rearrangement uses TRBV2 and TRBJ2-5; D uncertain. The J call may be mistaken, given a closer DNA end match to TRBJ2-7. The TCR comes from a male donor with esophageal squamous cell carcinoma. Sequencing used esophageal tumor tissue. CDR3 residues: CASSISTYEQYF. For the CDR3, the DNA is TGTGCCAGCAGCATCAGTACGTACGAGCAGTACTTC.